This T cell receptor (beta chain) was sequenced in a study of T cell repertoires in ileal Crohn's disease (dated by TCRdb to between 2017 and 2020). For the wider study: Median disease duration was about eight years, and about 40% of patients were identified as active smokers at the time of surgery. A total of 171 mucosal samples from roughly 60 patients were sequenced, collected from several sites on the surgical specimen as well as at postoperative endoscopy. About half of the patients received postoperative therapy: over nine received thiopurines and about 19 received anti-TNF agents. The study ran alongside a multicentre cohort designed to identify predictors of early endoscopic recurrence after ileocolonic resection. A Rutgeerts score higher than i0 was the definition used for endoscopic postoperative recurrence. TCR repertoire analysis was done in a few dozen Crohn's disease patients from a prospective multicentre cohort. All patients had surgery for a complication: stricturing disease in around 61% and penetrating disease in around 39%.

Overall results and qualifications from the work: Higher high-frequency clone percentages at surgery were associated with endoscopic recurrence; all patients with clonality above 26.8% (18/57) had recurrence. Only a subgroup of patients, of unstated size, had their mucosal CD4 and CD8 T cells sorted and sequenced. A significantly higher proportion of clonal expansions was observed in active smokers at surgery than in non-smokers (25.9% vs 17.9%, p=0.02). More high-frequency clones were carried by sorted CD8 T cells than by CD4 T cells, suggesting that mucosal expansions were mainly CD8.

Adults with ileal or ileocolonic Crohn's disease for whom ileocolonic resection was indicated were considered eligible. Before DNA extraction, whole ileal mucosal biopsies were kept frozen at -80 degrees C. Genomic DNA was isolated from frozen whole biopsies using a TRizol-based method, and the DNA was quantified with a NanoDrop 2000 spectrophotometer. For commercial TCRB immunosequencing, approximately 460 nanograms of biopsy DNA were submitted for each sample. Adaptive Biotechnology amplified CDR3 regions from genomic DNA with a two-step multiplex PCR that controlled for amplification bias. Primers covering every V and J gene segment were used in the first PCR, while barcodes and Illumina adapters were added in the second PCR. CDR3 libraries were sequenced on an Illumina instrument. The original methods were these. The analysis used both the pipelines supplied by the vendor and custom analysis of the raw data in R/Bioconductor with R version 3.3.0. Clonality, ranging from 0 to 1, was calculated as the inverse of the normalised Shannon entropy of all productive clones. The repertoire share taken up by the top 100 clones defined high-frequency clones, and only clones that passed a 95% confidence test were kept. Overlap between samples was measured with the Morisita-Horn index, while repertoire diversity was measured with the Simpson index. TCRdb took over this immuneACCESS table, retaining in-frame rearrangements with V and J assigned. Such tables are incomplete; in checked studies, under half of the missing clones stem from an unresolved V gene, and the remainder is unexplained. Clonal size and the V and J genes are those of that table, whereas D and trimming came from the DNA. The sample table shows approximately 14,000 clones, and 70% to 90% are seen once. In total, the top ten clones hold 3% to 4% of the sample.

Looking up the germline V gene (reference sequence) yields CDR1 GTSNPN and CDR2 SVGIG. The V end loses 3 bases and the J end loses 1 base, and a stretch of 22 bases separates them. The CDR3 goes from the cysteine to the phenylalanine over 17 residues. Solely the CDR3 DNA is kept, with 51 bases framed from the first base. This clone occurred once. The antigen it recognizes is unknown. There are no base qualities to consult, and no much larger clone falls within one base. The rearrangement joined TRBV30 to TRBJ2-7; TRBD2 is a weak D gene call, 6 bases matching. The TCR originated in an adult with Crohn's disease. Sequencing was performed on ileal tissue. The DNA sequence is given as TGTGCCTGGAGCGACCCACGAGGGAGGTGGGGGTCCTACGAGCAGTACTTC. Its translation is CAWSDPRGRWGSYEQYF.